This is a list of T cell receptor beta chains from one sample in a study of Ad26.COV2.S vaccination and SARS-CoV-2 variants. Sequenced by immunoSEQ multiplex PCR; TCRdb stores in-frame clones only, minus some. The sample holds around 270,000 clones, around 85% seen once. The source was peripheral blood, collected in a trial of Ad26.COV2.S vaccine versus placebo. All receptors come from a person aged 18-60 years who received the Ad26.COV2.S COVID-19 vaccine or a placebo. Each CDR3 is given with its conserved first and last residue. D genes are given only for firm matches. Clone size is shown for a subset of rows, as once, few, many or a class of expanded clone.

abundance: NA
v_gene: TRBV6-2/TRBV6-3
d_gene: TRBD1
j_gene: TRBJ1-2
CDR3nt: TGTGCCAGCAGTATCGGACAGGGCTATGGCTACACCTTC
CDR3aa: CASSIGQGYGYTF

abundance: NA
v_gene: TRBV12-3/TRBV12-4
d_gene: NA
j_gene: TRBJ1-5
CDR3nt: TGTGCCAGCAGTTTATCCGGGCTGAACACGCATTTT
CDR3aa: CASSLSGLNTHF

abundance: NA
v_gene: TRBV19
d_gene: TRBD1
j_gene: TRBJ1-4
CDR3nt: TGTGCCAGTAGTCACCGGACAGGGGACGAAAAACTGTTTTTT
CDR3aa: CASSHRTGDEKLFF

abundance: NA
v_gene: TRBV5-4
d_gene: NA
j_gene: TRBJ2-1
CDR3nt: TGTGCCAGCAGCTTGTCTCAGGCGAGCTCCTACAATGAGCAGTTCTTC
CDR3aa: CASSLSQASSYNEQFF

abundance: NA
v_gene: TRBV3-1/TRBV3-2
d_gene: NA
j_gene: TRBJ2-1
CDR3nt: TGTGCCAGCTCCCCGGGACACCGTCTTAATGAGCAGTTCTTC
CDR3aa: CASSPGHRLNEQFF

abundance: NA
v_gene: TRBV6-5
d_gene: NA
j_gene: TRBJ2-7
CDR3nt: TGTGCCAGCAGAACTGGACGTAATGTAGGGAACGAGCAGTACTTC
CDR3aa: CASRTGRNVGNEQYF

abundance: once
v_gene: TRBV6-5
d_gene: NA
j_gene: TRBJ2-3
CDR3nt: TGTGCCAGTAGATTGGGGGGGCGGCAAGATACGCAGTATTTT
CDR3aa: CASRLGGRQDTQYF

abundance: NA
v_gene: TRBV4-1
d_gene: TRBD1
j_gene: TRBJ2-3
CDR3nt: TGCGCCAGCAGCCAAGATCCTACAGGGGGTTTAACAGATACGCAGTATTTT
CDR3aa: CASSQDPTGGLTDTQYF

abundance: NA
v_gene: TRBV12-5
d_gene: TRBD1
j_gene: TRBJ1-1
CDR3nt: TGTGCTAGTGGTTACCGAGGACAGGGAGGTCTTATGAACACTGAAGCTTTCTTT
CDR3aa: CASGYRGQGGLMNTEAFF

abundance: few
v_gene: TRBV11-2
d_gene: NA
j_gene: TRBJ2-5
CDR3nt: TGTGCCAGCAGCTTAGAGGTGTGGGGGGCCCAAGAGACCCAGTACTTC
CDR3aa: CASSLEVWGAQETQYF

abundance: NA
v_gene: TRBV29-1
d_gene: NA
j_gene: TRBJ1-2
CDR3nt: TGCAGCGTTGTACCCCGGGGGCAGAAGGGCTACACCTTC
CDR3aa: CSVVPRGQKGYTF

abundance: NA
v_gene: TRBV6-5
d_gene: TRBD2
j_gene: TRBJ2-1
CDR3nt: TGTGCCAGCAGTTTAGCTAGCGGCAGCTCCTACAATGAGCAGTTCTTC
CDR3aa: CASSLASGSSYNEQFF

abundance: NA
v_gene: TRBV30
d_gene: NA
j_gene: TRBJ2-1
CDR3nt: TGTGCCTGGAGTGTCTTAGCGACCTCCTACAATGAGCAGTTCTTC
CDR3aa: CAWSVLATSYNEQFF

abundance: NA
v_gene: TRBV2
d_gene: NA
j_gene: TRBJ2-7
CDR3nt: TGTGCCAGCAGTGTTAGGGGTCTCTCCTACGAGCAGTACTTC
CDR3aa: CASSVRGLSYEQYF

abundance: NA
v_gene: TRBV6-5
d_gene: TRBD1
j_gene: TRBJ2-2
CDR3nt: TGTGCCAGCGCGAACAGGGGACCCGGGGAGCTGTTTTTT
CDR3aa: CASANRGPGELFF

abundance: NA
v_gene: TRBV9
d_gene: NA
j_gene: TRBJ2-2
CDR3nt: TGTGCCAGCAGCACCCGGACAGCCGGGGAGCTGTTTTTT
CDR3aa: CASSTRTAGELFF

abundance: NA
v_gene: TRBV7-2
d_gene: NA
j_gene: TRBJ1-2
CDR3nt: TGTGCCAGCAGCCGCGTAGGAAGCAACTATGGCTACACCTTC
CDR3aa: CASSRVGSNYGYTF

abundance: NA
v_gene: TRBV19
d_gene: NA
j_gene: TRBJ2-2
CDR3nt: TGTGCCAGTAGTCCGACCACTATGTACACCGGGGAGCTGTTTTTT
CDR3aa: CASSPTTMYTGELFF

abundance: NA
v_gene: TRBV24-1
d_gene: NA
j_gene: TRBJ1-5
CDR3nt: TGTGCCACCAGTGATTCCTATGACAGTCTCGGCAATCAGCCCCAGCATTTT
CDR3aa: CATSDSYDSLGNQPQHF

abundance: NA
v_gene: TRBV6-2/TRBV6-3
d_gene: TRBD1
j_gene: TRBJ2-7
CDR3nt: TGTGCCAGCAGTGGGACAGGGATGGACGAGCAGTACTTC
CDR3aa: CASSGTGMDEQYF

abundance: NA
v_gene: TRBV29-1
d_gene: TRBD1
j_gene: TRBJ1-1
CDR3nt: TGCAGCGTGGGGACAGGGGGCTTGAACACTGAAGCTTTCTTT
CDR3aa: CSVGTGGLNTEAFF

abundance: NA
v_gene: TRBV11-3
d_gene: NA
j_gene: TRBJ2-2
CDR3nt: TGTGCCAGCAGCCCCCGGGCCCAGCCCCCCGGGGAGCTGTTTTTT
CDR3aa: CASSPRAQPPGELFF

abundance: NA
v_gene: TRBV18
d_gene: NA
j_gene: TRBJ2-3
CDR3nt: TGTGCCAGCTCACGACTCGGGACCAAACCGGGCACAGATACGCAGTATTTT
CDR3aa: CASSRLGTKPGTDTQYF

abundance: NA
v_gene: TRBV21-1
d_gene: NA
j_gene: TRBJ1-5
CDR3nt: TGTGCCAGCAGCAAGGACAGGGGGCCCTATCAGCCCCAGCATTTT
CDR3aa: CASSKDRGPYQPQHF

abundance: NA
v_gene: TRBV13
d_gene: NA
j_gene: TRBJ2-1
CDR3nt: TGTGCCAGCAGGTCGTGGGACAACTACAATGAGCAGTTCTTC
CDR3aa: CASRSWDNYNEQFF

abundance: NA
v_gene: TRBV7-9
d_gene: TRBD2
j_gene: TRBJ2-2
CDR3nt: TGTGCCAGCAGCTTAGCTCCGGGACTAGTTGCCGGGGAGCTGTTTTTT
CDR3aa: CASSLAPGLVAGELFF

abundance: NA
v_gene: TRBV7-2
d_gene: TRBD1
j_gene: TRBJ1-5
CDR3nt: TGTGCCAGCAGCTTGTACCCCCACCGGACAGGGGGCCATCAGCCCCAGCATTTT
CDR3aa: CASSLYPHRTGGHQPQHF

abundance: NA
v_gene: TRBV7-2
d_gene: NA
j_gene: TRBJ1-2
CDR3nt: TGTGCCAGCAGCTTAGCTAACTATGGCTACACCTTC
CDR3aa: CASSLANYGYTF

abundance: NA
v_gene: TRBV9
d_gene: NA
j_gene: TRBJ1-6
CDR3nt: TGTGCCAGCAGCTCCGGGACGGGCTTTGGACCCCTCCACTTT
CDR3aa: CASSSGTGFGPLHF

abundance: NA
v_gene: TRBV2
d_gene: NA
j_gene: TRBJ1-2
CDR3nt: TGTGCCAGCAGTTGGACGGACCCTTTCTATGGCTACACCTTC
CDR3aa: CASSWTDPFYGYTF

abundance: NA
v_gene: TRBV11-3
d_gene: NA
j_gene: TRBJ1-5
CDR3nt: TGTGCCAGCCCCCTTTTTATCCCTCCTCCCAATCAGCCCCAGCATTTT
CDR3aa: CASPLFIPPPNQPQHF

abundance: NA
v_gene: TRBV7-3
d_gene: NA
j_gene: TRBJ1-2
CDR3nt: TGTGCCAGCAGCTTAATATCGGGGGGTGGCTACACCTTC
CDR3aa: CASSLISGGGYTF

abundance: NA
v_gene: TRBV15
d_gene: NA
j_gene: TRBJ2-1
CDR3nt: TGTGCCACCAGCAGAGAATTGAGCTCCTACAATGAGCAGTTCTTC
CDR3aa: CATSRELSSYNEQFF

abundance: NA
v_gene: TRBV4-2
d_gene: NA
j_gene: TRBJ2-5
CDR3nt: TGTGCCAGCAGCCAAGGGTCTAGCCGGAACCAAGAGACCCAGTACTTC
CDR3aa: CASSQGSSRNQETQYF

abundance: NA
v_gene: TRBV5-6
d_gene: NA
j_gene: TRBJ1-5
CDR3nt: TGTGCCAGCAGCGGGGCGGGGGGGCTCAATCAGCCCCAGCATTTT
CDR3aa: CASSGAGGLNQPQHF

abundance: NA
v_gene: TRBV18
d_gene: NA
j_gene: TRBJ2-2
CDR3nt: TGTGCCAGCCAGCGCGAGGGGCGATACACCGGGGAGCTGTTTTTT
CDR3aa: CASQREGRYTGELFF

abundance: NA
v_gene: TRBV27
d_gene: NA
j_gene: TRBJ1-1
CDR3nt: TGTGCCAGCAGTTTTCGGGCCGCGGGAGCTTTCTTT
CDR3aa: CASSFRAAGAFF

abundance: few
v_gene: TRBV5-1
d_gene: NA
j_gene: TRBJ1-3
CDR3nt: TGCGCCAGCAGCGTAGGCGGTCCTGGAAACACCATATATTTT
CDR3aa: CASSVGGPGNTIYF

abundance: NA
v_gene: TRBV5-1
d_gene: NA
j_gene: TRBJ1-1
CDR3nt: TGCGCCAGCAGCTTGAGTTCGGGGTCTGATACTGAAGCTTTCTTT
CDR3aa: CASSLSSGSDTEAFF

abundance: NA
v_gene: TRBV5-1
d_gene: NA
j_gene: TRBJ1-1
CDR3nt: TGCGCCAGCAGCTTGGACGCAGGGAGGAGGAACACTGAAGCTTTCTTT
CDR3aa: CASSLDAGRRNTEAFF

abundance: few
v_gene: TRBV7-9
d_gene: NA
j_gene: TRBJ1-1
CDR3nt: TGTGCCAGCAGCCCCGCAGGGTACACTGAAGCTTTCTTT
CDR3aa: CASSPAGYTEAFF

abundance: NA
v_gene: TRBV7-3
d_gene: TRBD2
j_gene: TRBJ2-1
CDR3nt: TGTGCCAGCAGCCCCCAGCGGGGGAACAATGAGCAGTTCTTC
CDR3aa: CASSPQRGNNEQFF

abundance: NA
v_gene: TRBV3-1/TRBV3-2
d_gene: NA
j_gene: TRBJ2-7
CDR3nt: TGTGCCAGCAGCCGGGACGGCGAGCAGTACTTC
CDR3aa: CASSRDGEQYF

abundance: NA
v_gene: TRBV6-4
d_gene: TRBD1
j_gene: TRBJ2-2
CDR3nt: TGTGCCAGCAGTGACTCGTATCAGGGGGCGCCTGGGGAGCTGTTTTTT
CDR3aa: CASSDSYQGAPGELFF

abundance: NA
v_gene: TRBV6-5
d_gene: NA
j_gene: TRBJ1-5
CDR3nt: TGTGCCAGCACGATGACCAGGGCCCTTAATCAGCCCCAGCATTTT
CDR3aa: CASTMTRALNQPQHF

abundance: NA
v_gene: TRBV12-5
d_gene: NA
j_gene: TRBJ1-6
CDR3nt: TGTGCTAGTGGTTCACCCTCGGGAGCCTCCTATAATTCACCCCTCCACTTT
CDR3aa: CASGSPSGASYNSPLHF

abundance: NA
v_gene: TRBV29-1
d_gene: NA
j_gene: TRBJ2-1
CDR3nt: TGCAGCGTTAAGAGGGACGGGGCGAATGAGCAGTTCTTC
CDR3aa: CSVKRDGANEQFF

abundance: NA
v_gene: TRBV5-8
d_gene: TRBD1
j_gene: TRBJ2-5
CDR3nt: TGTGCCAGCAGCTTGGCAGGGGGCTTTAGAGAGACCCAGTACTTC
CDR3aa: CASSLAGGFRETQYF

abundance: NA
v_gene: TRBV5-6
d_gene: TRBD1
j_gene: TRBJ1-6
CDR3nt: TGTGCCAGCAGCCTATGGACAGGGAGCAATTCACCCCTCCACTTT
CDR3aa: CASSLWTGSNSPLHF